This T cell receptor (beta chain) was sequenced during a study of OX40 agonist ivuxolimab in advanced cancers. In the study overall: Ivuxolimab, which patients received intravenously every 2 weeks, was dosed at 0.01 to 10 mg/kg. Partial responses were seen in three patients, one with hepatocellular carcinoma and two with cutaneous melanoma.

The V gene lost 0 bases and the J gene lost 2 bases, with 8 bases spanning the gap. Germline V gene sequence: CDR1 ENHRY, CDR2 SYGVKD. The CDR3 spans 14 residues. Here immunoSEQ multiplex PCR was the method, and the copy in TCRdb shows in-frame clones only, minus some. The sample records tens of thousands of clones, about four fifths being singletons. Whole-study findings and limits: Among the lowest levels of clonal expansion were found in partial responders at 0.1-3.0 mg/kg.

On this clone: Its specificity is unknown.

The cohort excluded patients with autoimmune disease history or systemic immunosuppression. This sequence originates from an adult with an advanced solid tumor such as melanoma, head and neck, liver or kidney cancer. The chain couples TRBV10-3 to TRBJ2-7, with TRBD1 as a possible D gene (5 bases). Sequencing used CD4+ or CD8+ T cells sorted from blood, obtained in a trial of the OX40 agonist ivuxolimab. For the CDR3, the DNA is TGTGCCATCAGTGAGTCCGACAGAACCTACGAGCAGTACTTC. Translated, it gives CAISESDRTYEQYF.